This TCR beta chain is from a study of blood T cell repertoires in COVID-19. The wider study: From T cells, B-cell-depleted T cells, or PBMCs came the material, which was cDNA or gDNA.

V trimming: 6 bases; J trimming: 7 bases; junction bases outside the gene matches: 7. The germline CDR1 and CDR2 sequences are MNHEY and SMNVEV (reference sequence). The CDR3 loop spans 13 amino acids. Within the 2 weeks before study entry, each person in the exposed group met a COVID-19 case. The protocol was immunoSEQ multiplex PCR, while the TCRdb copy is restricted to in-frame clones and leaves out a portion. The data hold a few hundred thousand clones, with 90% observed a single time. The chain couples TRBV27 to TRBJ1-2, with 8 bases aligning to TRBD1. The sample comprised PBMCs or T cells enriched from blood (not recorded which). The TCR was taken from a man aged 30-40 years who had been exposed to COVID-19. Here the CDR3 DNA reads TGTGCCAGCAGCCAGGACAGGGACTTTGGCTACACCTTC. Its translation: CASSQDRDFGYTF.